The sequence of this TCR beta chain was determined in a study of OX40 agonist ivuxolimab in advanced cancers. Study-level background: Patients receiving dose escalation had hepatocellular carcinoma, melanoma, renal cell or head and neck cancer. Two patients with cutaneous melanoma and one with hepatocellular carcinoma, three in total, showed partial responses. Mean age approximately 61 years, range about 23 to 80; around 80% male.

V lost 5 bases to trimming and J lost 0 bases, with 11 bases between them. This CDR3 comprises 15 residues. Looked up from germline, CDR1 is SGHTA and CDR2 is FQGNSA. Using immunoSEQ multiplex PCR, the repertoire was profiled, and TCRdb retains in-frame clones only, with some absent. The profile shows approximately 37,000 clones, 65% to 90% of them singletons. The clonotype originates from an adult with an advanced solid tumor such as melanoma, head and neck, liver or kidney cancer. The specimen was CD4+ or CD8+ T cells sorted from blood, collected in a trial of the OX40 agonist ivuxolimab. The chain couples TRBV7-2 to TRBJ1-3; D is perhaps TRBD1 (5 bases). DNA for the CDR3: TGTGCCAGCAGCCCAGGGATTTACTCTGGAAACACCATATATTTT. It yields the protein CASSPGIYSGNTIYF.